This T cell receptor (beta chain) was sequenced in a study of blood T cell repertoires in COVID-19. Study details: Italy, Spain and the United States were the sources of the convalescent and acute COVID-19 samples. Nucleic acid was either cDNA or gDNA, and it came from T cells, B-cell-depleted T cells, or PBMCs.

As originally analysed: Nucleated cell counts were estimated from reference gene primer amplification. The method was immunoSEQ multiplex PCR; TCRdb's version includes in-frame clones alone and lacks a portion of them. For V, J and clone size, that table is used; D and trimming come from the DNA. The data contain 200,000 to 300,000 clones, approximately 85% of them singletons. Germline CDR1 reads MNHEY; CDR2 reads SVGEGT. There are 13 residues in the CDR3. V was shortened by 5 bases and J by 2 bases, with 9 bases between the two germline ends. A few counts support this clone. This TCR derives from an older woman with active or convalescent COVID-19. The chain is built from TRBV6-2 or TRBV6-3 and TRBJ2-5; the D gene is possibly TRBD2 (6 bases). The sequenced material came from peripheral blood. The CDR3 DNA reads TGTGCCAGCAGTACTAGCCGTCAAGAGACCCAGTACTTC. It translates to CASSTSRQETQYF.